This TCR beta chain was documented in a study of regulatory T cells in long-lasting Graves disease (dated by TCRdb to the early 2020s). About the full investigation: In the newly diagnosed Graves' disease group, patients had been taking antithyroid drugs for less than 3 months. Peripheral blood TCR sequencing and RNA sequencing compared persistent Graves' disease patients with newly diagnosed Graves' disease patients. The study was conducted in China and was registered as a clinical trial. TCR sequencing covered some 13 persistent and approximately 20 newly diagnosed Graves' disease patients, some 35 samples in total.

The investigation overall reported the following: Compared with newly diagnosed patients, patients with persistent Graves' disease had lower TCR Shannon entropy and fewer highly expanded clones, which suggests clonal expansion. Sequencing and analysis were restricted to the TCR beta chain. The authors acknowledged the small sample size as a limitation that may reduce accuracy. Peripheral blood alone was examined, since thyroid tissue, which constituted the primary lesion, could not be accessed. Preferential use of TRBV28, TRBJ1-2 and TRBJ2-5 was observed in persistent disease, whereas TRBV20-1 and TRBJ2-1 were favored in newly diagnosed disease. A larger number of public clonotypes was shared among persistent patients (about 2,700) than among newly diagnosed patients (around 890).

Taken from the germline V gene, the CDR1 and CDR2 loops are MNHNS and SASEGT. From V the trimming removes 8 bases and from J it removes 4 bases, while the gene matches leave 4 bases of the junction unaccounted for. Reading from cysteine to phenylalanine, the CDR3 counts 14 amino acids. Here the CDR3 DNA is all that survives: 42 bases in frame from base 1. To prepare the library, multiplex PCR was applied. These reads were obtained on an Illumina HiSeq 4000. CDR3 regions were amplified by Arm-PCR with iRepertoire HTBI primers to construct TCR beta libraries. Gel purification was performed on PCR products prior to sequencing. In the paper's pipeline: A total of 62 TRBV and more than twelve TRBJ segments were identified across samples and were used for gene usage analysis of CDR3 amino acid clonotypes. COPE and FqMerger were used to merge the filtered high-quality paired reads into contigs. BLAST was used to align contigs to the IMGT TRBV, TRBD and TRBJ reference genes, and CDR3 was defined following IMGT. Any clonotype with a frequency above 0.1% was counted as a highly expanded clone. Shannon entropy served as the measure of repertoire diversity, while the Gini coefficient captured V-J evenness. Public clonotypes were defined as clonotypes shared by more than one individual. TCRdb took the public reads, trimmed them with fastp at Q25, ran MiXCR for clone calling and kept in-frame beta chains. When rows share a CDR3 protein, they turn into one entry using the most common DNA and genes. V and J calls and clone size were set by TCRdb, not the authors. Present in this sample are around 450,000 distinct CDR3 sequences, about 15% of which were seen just once. The ten biggest clones cover over 15% of the sample.

Taken with the paper, the label for time point translates to: newly diagnosed GD, antithyroid drugs for less than 3 months. For both TCR sequencing and RNA sequencing, RNA was extracted from PBMCs in TRIzol. The diagnosis of Graves' disease followed American Thyroid Association guidelines. Patients for the study were recruited at an endocrinology department in Xi'an, China. Each patient gave 9 to 10 milliliters of peripheral blood, collected in an EDTA anticoagulant tube. Ficoll Paque Plus density gradient separation was used to isolate PBMCs, and no additional T cell sorting was done. RNA quality was checked with an Agilent 2100 Bioanalyzer and agarose gel, and concentration with a NanoDrop 2000. This clonotype has at least ten counts. The antigen it recognizes is unknown. No much larger clone exists at a distance of one base, and base qualities are not known. These data also featured in a second study, about T cells in Graves' hyperthyroidism and ophthalmopathy. That second publication adds: Stable Graves' hyperthyroidism was defined as the absence of progression to ophthalmopathy over 18 months of follow-up. Hyperthyroidism patients were newly diagnosed, with disease duration under 2 months, and aged 18 to 65 years. The study excluded patients with uncontrolled infections, other autoimmune diseases, pregnancy or lactation. Diagnoses relied on clinical symptoms, serum thyroxine and TRAb, thyroid ultrasound and orbital computed tomography. The TCR CDR3 was subjected to a first round of RT-PCR using the HTBI primer set and the Qiagen OneStep RT-PCR kit. Blood samples also contained most of the expanded thyroid clonotypes (frequency above 0.001), which suggests that blood repertoires may reflect thyroid immune responses. A model built on a 13 V-J signature distinguished ophthalmopathy from stable hyperthyroidism, reaching over 85% sensitivity and around 81% specificity in cross-validation and 80%/75% in testing. During validation, the model predicted progression to ophthalmopathy a median of about 6.3 months ahead of onset, with almost 71% sensitivity and almost 75% specificity. To identify TCR V-J signatures that set the groups apart, the researchers used a discovery cohort of more than 95 patients, made up of some 41 with Graves' ophthalmopathy and about 60 with stable Graves' hyperthyroidism. Whether ophthalmopathy could be predicted prospectively was tested in an independent validation cohort made up of roughly 20 hyperthyroidism patients plus 17 patients who later progressed to ophthalmopathy. The 85 to 100 discovery patients were randomly split 7:3 into training and test sets. The study also compared thyroid tissue and blood T-cell repertoires from 5 to 7 Graves' hyperthyroidism patients. After blood sampling, hyperthyroidism patients were treated with methimazole at a starting dose of 30 mg daily, and ophthalmopathy patients were treated with high-dose intravenous methylprednisolone. A second multiplex PCR round built the libraries, followed by size selection and purification. Libraries were sequenced paired-end with 100 bp reads on an Illumina HiSeq2000. SOAPnuke was used to process the raw data, throwing out any read that contained adapters or uncalled bases, had a mean Phred below 15, or lacked an exact constant-primer or identifier match. COPE v1.2.5 was used to merge the high-quality paired reads, and each unique nucleotide sequence was defined as a clonotype. Clonotypes were aligned to IMGT TRBV, TRBD and TRBJ reference segments using MiTCR v1.1. The analysis included only V-J combinations with a frequency above 0.0001, which together covered 98% to 99.2% of the repertoires. The TCS score was defined as F50 (clonal expansion) divided by E x V (chaos), with BLOSUM62-based TCRdist calculated between CDR3 peptides within each V-J. Welch's t-statistics and random forest reduced approximately 520 V-J features to 10 to 15, which were used in a naive Bayes classifier (R e1071). Sample size was not statistically predetermined, and investigators were not blinded to group allocation. According to the paper, TCR Vbeta CDR3 sequencing was carried out on 135 peripheral blood samples, which came from over 40 ophthalmopathy, roughly 75 hyperthyroidism and about 17 progressor patients.

The sequences come from peripheral blood mononuclear cells (PBMCs), collected at new diagnosis, from a patient treated with antithyroid drugs. This clonotype was sampled from a woman aged 25 to 39 with Graves disease. Donor details come from another sample of the same person, matched by shared clones. The V and J segments used are TRBV6-1 and TRBJ2-3, and TRBD2 aligns with 12 junction nucleotides. The DNA is TGTGCCAGCGACCTAGCGGGAGGGGCAGATACGCAGTATTTT. Translated, it reads CASDLAGGADTQYF.